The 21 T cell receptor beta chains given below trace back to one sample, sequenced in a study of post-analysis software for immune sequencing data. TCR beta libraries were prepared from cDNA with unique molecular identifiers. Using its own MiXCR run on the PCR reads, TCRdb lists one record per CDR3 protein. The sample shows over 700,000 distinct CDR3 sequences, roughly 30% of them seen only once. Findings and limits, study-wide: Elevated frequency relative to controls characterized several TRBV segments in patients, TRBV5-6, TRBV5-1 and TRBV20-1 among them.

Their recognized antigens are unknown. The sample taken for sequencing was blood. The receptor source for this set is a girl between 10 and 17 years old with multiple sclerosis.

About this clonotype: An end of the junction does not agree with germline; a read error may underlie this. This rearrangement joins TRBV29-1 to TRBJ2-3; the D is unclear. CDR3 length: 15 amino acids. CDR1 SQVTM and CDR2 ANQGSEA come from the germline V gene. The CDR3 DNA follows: TGCGGCGTTGATACGAACTTGCCTAGCACAGATACGCAGTATTTT. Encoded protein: CGVDTNLPSTDTQYF.

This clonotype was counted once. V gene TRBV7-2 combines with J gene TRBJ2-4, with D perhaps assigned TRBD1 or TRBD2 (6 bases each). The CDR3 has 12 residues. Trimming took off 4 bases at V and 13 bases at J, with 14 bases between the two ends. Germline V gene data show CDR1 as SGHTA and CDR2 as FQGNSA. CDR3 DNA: TGTGCCAGCAGCTCTTACAGGGAGGAGCAGTACTTC. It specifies CASSSYREEQYF.

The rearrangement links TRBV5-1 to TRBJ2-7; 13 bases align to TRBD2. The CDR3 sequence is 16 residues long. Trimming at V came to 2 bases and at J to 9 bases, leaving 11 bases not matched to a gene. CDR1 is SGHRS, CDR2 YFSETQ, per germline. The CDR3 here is CASSFGLAGVLWGQYF. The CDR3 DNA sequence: TGCGCCAGCAGCTTCGGACTAGCGGGAGTCCTCTGGGGGCAGTACTTC.

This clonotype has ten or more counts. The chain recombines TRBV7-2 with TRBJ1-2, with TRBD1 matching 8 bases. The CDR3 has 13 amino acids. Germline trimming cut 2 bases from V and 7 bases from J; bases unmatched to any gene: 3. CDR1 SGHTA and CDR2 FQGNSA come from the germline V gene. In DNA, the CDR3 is TGTGCCAGCAGCTTAAAACAGGGGGTTGGCTACACCTTC. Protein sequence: CASSLKQGVGYTF.

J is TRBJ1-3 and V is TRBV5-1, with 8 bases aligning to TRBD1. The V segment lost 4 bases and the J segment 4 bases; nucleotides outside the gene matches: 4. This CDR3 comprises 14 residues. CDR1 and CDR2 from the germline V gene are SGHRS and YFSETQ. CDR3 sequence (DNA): TGCGCCAGCAGCACCCGGACAGGGGGAAACACCATATATTTT. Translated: CASSTRTGGNTIYF.

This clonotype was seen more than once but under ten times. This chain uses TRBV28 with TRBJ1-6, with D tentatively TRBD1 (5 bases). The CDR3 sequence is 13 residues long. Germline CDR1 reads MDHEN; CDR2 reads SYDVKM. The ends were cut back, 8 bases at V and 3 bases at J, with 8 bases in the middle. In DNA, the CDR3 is TGTGCCAGCGGGGCGATCTATAATTCACCCCTCCACTTT. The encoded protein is CASGAIYNSPLHF.

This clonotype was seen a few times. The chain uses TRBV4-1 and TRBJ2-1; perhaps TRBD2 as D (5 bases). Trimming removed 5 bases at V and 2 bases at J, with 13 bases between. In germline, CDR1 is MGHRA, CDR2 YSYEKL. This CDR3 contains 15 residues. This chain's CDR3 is CASSGPSRPYNEQFF. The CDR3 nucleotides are TGCGCCAGCAGCGGACCTAGCCGCCCCTACAATGAGCAGTTCTTC.

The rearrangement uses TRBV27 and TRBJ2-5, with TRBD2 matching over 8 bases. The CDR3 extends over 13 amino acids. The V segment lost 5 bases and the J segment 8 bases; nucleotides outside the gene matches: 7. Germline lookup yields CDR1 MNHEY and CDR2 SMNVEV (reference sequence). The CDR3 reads CASSSGGSRTQYF. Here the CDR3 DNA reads TGTGCCAGCAGTAGCGGGGGCAGTCGAACCCAGTACTTC.

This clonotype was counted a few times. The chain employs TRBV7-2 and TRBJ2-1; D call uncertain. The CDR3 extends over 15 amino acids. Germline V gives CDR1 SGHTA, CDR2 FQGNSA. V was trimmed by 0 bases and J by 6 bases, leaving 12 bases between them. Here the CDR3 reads CASSLALGRLNEQFF. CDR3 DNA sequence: TGTGCCAGCAGCTTAGCGCTTGGTCGGCTCAATGAGCAGTTCTTC.

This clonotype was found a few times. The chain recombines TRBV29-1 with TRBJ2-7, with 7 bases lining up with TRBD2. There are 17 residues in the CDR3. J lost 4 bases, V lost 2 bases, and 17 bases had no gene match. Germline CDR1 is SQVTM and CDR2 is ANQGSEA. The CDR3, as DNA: TGCAGCGTTGAACTACCGAAGATGGCGGGAGTTGAGTACGAGCAGTACTTC. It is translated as CSVELPKMAGVEYEQYF.

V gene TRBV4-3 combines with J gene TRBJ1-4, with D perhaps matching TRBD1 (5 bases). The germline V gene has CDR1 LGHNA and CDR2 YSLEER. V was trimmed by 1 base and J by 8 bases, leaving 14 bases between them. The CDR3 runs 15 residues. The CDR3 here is CASSQGQLDGEKLFF. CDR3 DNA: TGCGCCAGCAGCCAAGGACAGCTGGATGGAGAAAAACTGTTTTTT.

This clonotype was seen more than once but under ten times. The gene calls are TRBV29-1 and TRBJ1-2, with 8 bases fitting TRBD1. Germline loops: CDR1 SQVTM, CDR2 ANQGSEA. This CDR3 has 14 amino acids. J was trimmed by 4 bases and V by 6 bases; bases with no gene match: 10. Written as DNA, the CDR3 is TGCAGCGTACCGGACAGGGTAATTGGCTATGGCTACACCTTC. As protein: CSVPDRVIGYGYTF. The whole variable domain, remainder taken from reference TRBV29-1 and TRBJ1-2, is SAVISQKPSRDICQRGTSLTIQCQVDSQVTMMFWYRQQPGQSLTLIATANQGSEATYESGFVIDKFPISRPNLTFSTLTVSNMSPEDSSIYLCSVPDRVIGYGYTFGSGTRLTVV.

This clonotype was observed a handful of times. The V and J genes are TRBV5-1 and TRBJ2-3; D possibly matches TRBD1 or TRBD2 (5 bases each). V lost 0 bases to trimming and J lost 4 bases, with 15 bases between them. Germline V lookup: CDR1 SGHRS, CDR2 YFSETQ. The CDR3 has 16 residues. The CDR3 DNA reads TGCGCCAGCAGCTTGGAGGGGCGGGCTGTGGCAGATACGCAGTATTTT. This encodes CASSLEGRAVADTQYF.

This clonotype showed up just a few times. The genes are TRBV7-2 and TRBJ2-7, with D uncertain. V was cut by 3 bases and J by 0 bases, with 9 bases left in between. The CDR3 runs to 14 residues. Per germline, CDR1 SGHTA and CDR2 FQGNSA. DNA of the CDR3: TGTGCCAGCAGCTTCCTCGGCCGCTCCTACGAGCAGTACTTC. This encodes CASSFLGRSYEQYF.

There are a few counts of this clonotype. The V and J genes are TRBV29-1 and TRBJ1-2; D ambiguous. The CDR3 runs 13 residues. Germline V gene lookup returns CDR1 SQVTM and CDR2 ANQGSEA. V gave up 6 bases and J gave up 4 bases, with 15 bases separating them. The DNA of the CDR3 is TGCAGCGTACCGGGCCAGACTCCCTATGGCTACACCTTC. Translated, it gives CSVPGQTPYGYTF. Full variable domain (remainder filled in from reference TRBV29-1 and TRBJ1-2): SAVISQKPSRDICQRGTSLTIQCQVDSQVTMMFWYRQQPGQSLTLIATANQGSEATYESGFVIDKFPISRPNLTFSTLTVSNMSPEDSSIYLCSVPGQTPYGYTFGSGTRLTVV.

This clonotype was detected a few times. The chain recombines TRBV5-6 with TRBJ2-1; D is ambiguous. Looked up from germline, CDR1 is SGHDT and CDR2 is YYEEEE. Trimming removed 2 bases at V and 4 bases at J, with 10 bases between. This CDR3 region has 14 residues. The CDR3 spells CASSFPGRYNEQFF. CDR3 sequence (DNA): TGTGCCAGCAGCTTTCCCGGAAGGTACAATGAGCAGTTCTTC.

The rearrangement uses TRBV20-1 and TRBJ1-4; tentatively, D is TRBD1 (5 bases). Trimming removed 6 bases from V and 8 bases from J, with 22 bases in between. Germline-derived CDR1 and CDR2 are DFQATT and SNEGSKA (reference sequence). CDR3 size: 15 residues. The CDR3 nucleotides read TGCAGTGCCATCGCCACCGGGACCAACGACGAAAAACTGTTTTTT. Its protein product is CSAIATGTNDEKLFF.

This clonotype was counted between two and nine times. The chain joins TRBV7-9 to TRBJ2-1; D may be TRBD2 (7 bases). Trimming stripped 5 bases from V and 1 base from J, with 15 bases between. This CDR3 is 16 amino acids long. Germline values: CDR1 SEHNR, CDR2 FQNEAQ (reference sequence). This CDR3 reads CASSLAGAMSYNEQFF. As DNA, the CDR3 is TGTGCCAGCAGCCTGGCGGGGGCAATGTCCTACAATGAGCAGTTCTTC.

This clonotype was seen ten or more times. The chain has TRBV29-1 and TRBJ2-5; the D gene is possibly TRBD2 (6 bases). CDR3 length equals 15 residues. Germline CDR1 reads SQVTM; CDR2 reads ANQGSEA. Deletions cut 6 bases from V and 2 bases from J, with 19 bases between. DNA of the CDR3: TGCAGCGTCGCTAAATCGGGGACTGGACAAGAGACCCAGTACTTC. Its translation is CSVAKSGTGQETQYF.

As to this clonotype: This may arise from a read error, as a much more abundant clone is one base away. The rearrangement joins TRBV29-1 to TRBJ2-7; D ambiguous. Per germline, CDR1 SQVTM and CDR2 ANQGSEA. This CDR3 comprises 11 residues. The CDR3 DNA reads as TGCAGCGTTGAACGATCCTGCGAGCAGTACTTC. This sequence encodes CSVERSCEQYF.

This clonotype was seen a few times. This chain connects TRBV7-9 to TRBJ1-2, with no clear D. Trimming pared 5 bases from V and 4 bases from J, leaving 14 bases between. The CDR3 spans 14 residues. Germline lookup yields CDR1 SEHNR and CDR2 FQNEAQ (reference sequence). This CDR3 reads CASSMSQQFYGYTF. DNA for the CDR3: TGTGCCAGCAGCATGTCACAGCAGTTCTATGGCTACACCTTC.